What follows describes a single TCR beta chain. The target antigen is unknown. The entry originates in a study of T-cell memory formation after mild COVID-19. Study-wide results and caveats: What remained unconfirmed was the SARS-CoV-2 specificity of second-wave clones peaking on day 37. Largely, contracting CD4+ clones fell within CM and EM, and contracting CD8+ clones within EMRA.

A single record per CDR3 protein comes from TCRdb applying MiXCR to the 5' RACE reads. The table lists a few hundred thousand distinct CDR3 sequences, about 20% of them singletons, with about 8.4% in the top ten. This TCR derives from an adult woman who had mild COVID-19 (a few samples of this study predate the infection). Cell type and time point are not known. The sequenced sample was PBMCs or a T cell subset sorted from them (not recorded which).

DNA of the CDR3: TGTGCCAGCAGCCAATTAGGGCAACAAGAGACCCAGTACTTC. Its protein product is CASSQLGQQETQYF. V is TRBV14 and J is TRBJ2-5; D gene unclear. V lost 2 bases and J 2 bases, leaving 9 bases between the germline ends. The CDR3 is 14 residues long. Germline CDR1 SGHDN, CDR2 FVKESK. The full variable domain, completed using reference TRBV14 and TRBJ2-5, is EAGVTQFPSHSVIEKGQTVTLRCDPISGHDNLYWYRRVMGKEIKFLLHFVKESKQDESGMPNNRFLAERTGGTYSTLKVQPAELEDSGVYFCASSQLGQQETQYFGPGTRLLVL.